This is a list of T cell receptor beta chains from one sample in a study of blood T cells in healthy people across ages. TCRdb used MiXCR to reprocess the 5' RACE reads, holding one entry per CDR3 protein. The sample lists around 1,500,000 distinct CDR3 sequences, under 30% occurring once. The source material was blood. The receptors shown here come from a woman aged 25 to 39 in good health. Both conserved end residues are part of each CDR3. A D gene is named only where the DNA matches it firmly. The listing skips clone size in some rows; elsewhere it reads once, few, many or a size class.

J gene: TRBJ2-1; V gene: TRBV20-1; D gene: TRBD2; clone size: NA; CDR3 length: 15; CDR3 protein: CSATRTSGRANEQFF; CDR3 DNA: TGCAGTGCTACTCGAACTAGCGGGAGGGCCAATGAGCAGTTCTTC
J gene: TRBJ2-7; V gene: TRBV3-1; D gene: TRBD1; clone size: few; CDR3 length: 16; CDR3 protein: CASSPRIDRVRDEQYF; CDR3 DNA: TGTGCCAGCAGCCCTCGGATAGACAGGGTCAGAGACGAGCAGTACTTC
J gene: TRBJ2-3; V gene: TRBV12-3/TRBV12-4; D gene: NA; clone size: NA; CDR3 length: 17; CDR3 protein: CASTRRSGGHRVDAQYF; CDR3 DNA: TGTGCCAGCACCCGCAGGAGTGGGGGACATAGGGTAGATGCGCAGTATTTT
J gene: TRBJ2-5; V gene: TRBV5-6; D gene: NA; clone size: NA; CDR3 length: 15; CDR3 protein: CASSTHPSRRETQYF; CDR3 DNA: TGTGCCAGCAGCACCCACCCCTCCAGGAGAGAGACCCAGTACTTC
J gene: TRBJ1-2; V gene: TRBV6-1; D gene: NA; clone size: NA; CDR3 length: 14; CDR3 protein: CASSEAPHTYGYTF; CDR3 DNA: TGTGCCAGCAGTGAAGCCCCTCATACCTATGGCTACACCTTC
J gene: TRBJ2-7; V gene: TRBV5-1; D gene: NA; clone size: NA; CDR3 length: 15; CDR3 protein: CASSLSGSRSYEQYF; CDR3 DNA: TGCGCCAGCAGCTTGTCAGGGAGTCGGTCCTACGAGCAGTACTTC
J gene: TRBJ1-4; V gene: TRBV2; D gene: TRBD1; clone size: NA; CDR3 length: 14; CDR3 protein: CASTPDRFREKLFF; CDR3 DNA: TGTGCCAGCACCCCGGACAGGTTCAGGGAAAAACTGTTTTTT
J gene: TRBJ2-7; V gene: TRBV6-1; D gene: NA; clone size: many; CDR3 length: 14; CDR3 protein: CASTGRRNSYEQYF; CDR3 DNA: TGTGCCAGCACCGGGCGGCGGAACTCCTACGAGCAGTACTTC
J gene: TRBJ2-7; V gene: TRBV29-1; D gene: NA; clone size: many; CDR3 length: 12; CDR3 protein: CSVTSPSYEQYF; CDR3 DNA: TGCAGCGTTACCAGCCCCTCCTACGAGCAGTACTTC
J gene: TRBJ2-1; V gene: TRBV18; D gene: NA; clone size: NA; CDR3 length: 16; CDR3 protein: CANSPAWKRTYNEQFF; CDR3 DNA: TGTGCCAACTCACCCGCCTGGAAGCGGACCTACAATGAGCAGTTCTTC
J gene: TRBJ1-6; V gene: TRBV27; D gene: NA; clone size: few; CDR3 length: 13; CDR3 protein: CASSSHPNSPLHF; CDR3 DNA: TGTGCCAGCAGTTCCCACCCTAATTCACCCCTCCACTTT
J gene: TRBJ1-5; V gene: TRBV6-6; D gene: NA; clone size: NA; CDR3 length: 13; CDR3 protein: CASRSRGDRPRHF; CDR3 DNA: TGTGCCAGCAGGAGCAGGGGAGATCGGCCCCGGCATTTT
J gene: TRBJ1-5; V gene: TRBV28; D gene: TRBD1; clone size: NA; CDR3 length: 14; CDR3 protein: CASSPNDRVRPQHF; CDR3 DNA: TGTGCCAGCAGTCCCAACGACAGGGTTCGCCCCCAGCATTTT
J gene: TRBJ2-1; V gene: TRBV7-3; D gene: NA; clone size: few; CDR3 length: 14; CDR3 protein: CASSSTGEDNEQFF; CDR3 DNA: TGTGCCAGCAGCTCTACAGGGGAGGACAATGAGCAGTTCTTC
J gene: TRBJ1-2; V gene: TRBV10-3; D gene: NA; clone size: NA; CDR3 length: 15; CDR3 protein: CAISEERSTNYGYTF; CDR3 DNA: TGTGCCATCAGTGAAGAGAGGAGTACTAACTATGGCTACACCTTC
J gene: TRBJ2-1; V gene: TRBV29-1; D gene: TRBD2; clone size: many; CDR3 length: 11; CDR3 protein: CSVVGGNEQFF; CDR3 DNA: TGCAGCGTTGTGGGGGGGAATGAGCAGTTCTTC
J gene: TRBJ2-1; V gene: TRBV25-1; D gene: NA; clone size: many; CDR3 length: 14; CDR3 protein: CASSDSSSYNEQFF; CDR3 DNA: TGTGCCAGCAGTGACTCCAGCTCCTACAATGAGCAGTTCTTC
J gene: TRBJ2-7; V gene: TRBV18; D gene: NA; clone size: NA; CDR3 length: 14; CDR3 protein: CASSLSPQNYEQYF; CDR3 DNA: TGTGCCAGCTCCCTAAGTCCACAGAACTACGAGCAGTACTTC
J gene: TRBJ1-6; V gene: TRBV2; D gene: NA; clone size: NA; CDR3 length: 13; CDR3 protein: CASRPSRQSPLHF; CDR3 DNA: TGTGCCAGCAGGCCCTCGAGGCAATCACCTCTCCACTTT
J gene: TRBJ1-2; V gene: TRBV7-9; D gene: TRBD1; clone size: once; CDR3 length: 15; CDR3 protein: CAGSPARQGVVGYTF; CDR3 DNA: TGTGCCGGCAGCCCTGCCCGACAGGGTGTAGTCGGCTACACCTTC
J gene: TRBJ2-5; V gene: TRBV20-1; D gene: NA; clone size: NA; CDR3 length: 13; CDR3 protein: CSAPRGAQETQYF; CDR3 DNA: TGCAGTGCGCCAAGGGGGGCACAAGAGACCCAGTACTTC
J gene: TRBJ2-7; V gene: TRBV7-7; D gene: NA; clone size: few; CDR3 length: 11; CDR3 protein: CASSSGPNQYF; CDR3 DNA: TGTGCCAGCAGCTCCGGACCAAACCAGTACTTC
J gene: TRBJ1-5; V gene: TRBV27; D gene: NA; clone size: few; CDR3 length: 13; CDR3 protein: CASSFGQHQPQHF; CDR3 DNA: TGTGCCAGCAGTTTTGGACAGCATCAGCCCCAGCATTTT
J gene: TRBJ1-1; V gene: TRBV7-2; D gene: NA; clone size: NA; CDR3 length: 13; CDR3 protein: CASSLRLSTEAFF; CDR3 DNA: TGTGCCAGCAGCTTACGTCTATCCACTGAAGCTTTCTTT
J gene: TRBJ2-7; V gene: TRBV4-3; D gene: NA; clone size: few; CDR3 length: 13; CDR3 protein: CASSQDQGGEQYF; CDR3 DNA: TGCGCCAGCAGCCAAGATCAGGGGGGCGAGCAGTACTTC
J gene: TRBJ2-1; V gene: TRBV20-1; D gene: TRBD2; clone size: many; CDR3 length: 18; CDR3 protein: CSASSVVASGTPFNEQFF; CDR3 DNA: TGCAGTGCTAGTTCGGTGGTCGCTAGCGGTACCCCTTTCAATGAGCAGTTCTTC
J gene: TRBJ2-7; V gene: TRBV6-1; D gene: TRBD2; clone size: many; CDR3 length: 13; CDR3 protein: CASTQAGNYEQYF; CDR3 DNA: TGTGCCAGCACCCAAGCGGGGAACTACGAGCAGTACTTC
J gene: TRBJ2-1; V gene: TRBV20-1; D gene: TRBD2; clone size: few; CDR3 length: 17; CDR3 protein: CSARAPLTGGVVNERFF; CDR3 DNA: TGCAGTGCTAGAGCCCCCCTAACGGGAGGGGTTGTGAATGAGCGGTTCTTC
J gene: TRBJ2-7; V gene: TRBV5-1; D gene: NA; clone size: NA; CDR3 length: 12; CDR3 protein: CASGGQDYEQYF; CDR3 DNA: TGCGCCAGCGGAGGCCAGGACTACGAGCAGTACTTC